The text below deals with one T cell receptor beta chain. Antigen unknown. These data originate in a study of T cells in Graves' hyperthyroidism and ophthalmopathy. General study results and limits: A 13 V-J signature model discriminated ophthalmopathy versus stable hyperthyroidism.

Graves' hyperthyroidism showing no ophthalmopathy progression within 18 months was considered stable. These patients, aged 18 to 65, had recently diagnosed hyperthyroidism lasting under 2 months. Investigators excluded patients with uncontrolled infection, other autoimmune disease, pregnancy or lactation. The TCR beta CDR3 regions underwent amplification using RNA transcripts as the source. First-round RT-PCR targeting the TCR CDR3 was performed with the HTBI primer set. TCRdb redid the calling of the multiplex PCR reads with MiXCR, one entry per CDR3 protein. The sample includes roughly 93,000 distinct CDR3 sequences, around 37% of them seen just once. Germline-derived CDR1 and CDR2 are SGHKS and YYEKEE (reference sequence). Losses at the gene ends were 4 bases for V and 4 bases for J; bases not matched to a gene: 11. The CDR3 is made up of 16 amino acids.

V gene TRBV5-5 combines with J gene TRBJ2-7; 10 positions agree with TRBD2. Input material: peripheral blood or thyroid tissue (not recorded which). The origin of this receptor is a young woman with Graves' hyperthyroidism. The CDR3 coding sequence is TGTGCCAGCAGCCAAGAGCCTAGCGGGAGTGGGTACGAGCAGTACTTC. It yields the protein CASSQEPSGSGYEQYF.